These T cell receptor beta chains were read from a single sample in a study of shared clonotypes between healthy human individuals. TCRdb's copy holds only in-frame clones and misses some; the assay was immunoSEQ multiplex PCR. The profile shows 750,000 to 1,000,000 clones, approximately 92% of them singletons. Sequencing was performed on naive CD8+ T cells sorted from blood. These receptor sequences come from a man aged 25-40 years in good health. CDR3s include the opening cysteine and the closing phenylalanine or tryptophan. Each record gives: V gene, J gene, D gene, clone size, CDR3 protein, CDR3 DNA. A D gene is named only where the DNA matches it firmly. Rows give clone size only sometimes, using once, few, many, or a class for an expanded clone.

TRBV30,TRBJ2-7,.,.,CAWSAPGRPYEQYF,TGTGCCTGGAGTGCCCCGGGACGGCCCTACGAGCAGTACTTC
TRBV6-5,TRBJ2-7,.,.,CASSQIRLGEQYF,TGTGCCAGCAGTCAGATTAGACTAGGCGAGCAGTACTTC
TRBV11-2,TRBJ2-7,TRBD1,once,CASSLGQGIYEQYF,TGTGCCAGCAGCTTAGGACAGGGGATCTACGAGCAGTACTTC
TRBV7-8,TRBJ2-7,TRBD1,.,CASSSKYRDSSSYEQYF,TGTGCCAGCAGCTCCAAATACCGGGACAGTTCATCCTACGAGCAGTACTTC
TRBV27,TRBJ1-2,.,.,CASSLGRNYGYTF,TGTGCCAGCAGTTTAGGCAGGAACTATGGCTACACCTTC
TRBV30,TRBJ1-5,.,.,CAWSAREANQPQHF,TGTGCCTGGAGTGCCAGGGAGGCCAATCAGCCCCAGCATTTT
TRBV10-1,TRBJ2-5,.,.,CASSPSGNEETQYF,TGCGCCAGCAGTCCATCGGGTAATGAGGAGACCCAGTACTTC
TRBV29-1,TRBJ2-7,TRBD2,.,CSVRTSGTYEQYF,TGCAGCGTAAGGACTAGCGGGACTTACGAGCAGTACTTC
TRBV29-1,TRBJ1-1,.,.,CSVVQLNTEAFF,TGCAGCGTTGTCCAGCTGAACACTGAAGCTTTCTTT
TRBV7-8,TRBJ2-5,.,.,CANSKRSWETQYF,TGTGCCAACTCGAAACGGTCGTGGGAGACCCAGTACTTC
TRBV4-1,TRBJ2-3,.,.,CASSQDYETGETDTQYF,TGCGCCAGCAGCCAAGATTACGAGACGGGAGAGACAGATACGCAGTATTTT